Each of the 26 T cell receptor beta chains below was sequenced from the same sample in a study of blood T cell repertoires in COVID-19. Measured with immunoSEQ multiplex PCR; TCRdb has only the in-frame clones, and not every one. The sample shows about 490,000 clones, around 85% of them seen only once. The sample was peripheral blood. All receptors come from a human donor in a cohort sampled during active COVID-19.

The V gene is TRBV7-3, the J gene TRBJ2-7; D may be TRBD1 (6 bases). V lost 2 bases, J lost 4 bases, and 12 bases lay in between. The CDR3 length is 14 residues. Germline assignment: CDR1 SGHTA and CDR2 FQGTGA. CDR3 sequence: CASSLYATGYEQYF. The CDR3 DNA is TGTGCCAGCAGCTTATACGCGACAGGATACGAGCAGTACTTC.

The chain employs TRBV21-1 and TRBJ2-1; the table's D call, TRBD2, was not checked against the DNA. TRBV21-1 is reported as a pseudogene. The CDR3 consists of 14 residues. The CDR3 loop is CASTSGGLFYEQFF. The CDR3 region has the DNA TGTGCCAGCACCTCGGGAGGGTTGTTCTATGAGCAGTTCTTC.

This clone was observed once. The J gene is TRBJ2-1, the V gene TRBV12-3 or TRBV12-4; possible D gene TRBD1, 5 bases. There are 12 residues in the CDR3. V was cut by 4 bases and J by 7 bases, with 8 bases left in between. The CDR3 DNA follows: TGTGCCAGCAGTTGGGGCCTAAATGAGCAGTTCTTC. It encodes CASSWGLNEQFF.

This rearrangement joins TRBV5-1 to TRBJ2-3; TRBD2 aligns across 8 bases. In germline, CDR1 is SGHRS, CDR2 YFSETQ. V lost 1 base, J lost 3 bases, and 10 bases stayed unmatched. The CDR3 length is 17 residues. The CDR3 DNA is TGCGCCAGCAGCTTGTTACCCGGGAGGGCGGGGACAGATACGCAGTATTTT. This encodes CASSLLPGRAGTDTQYF.

This clone has only one observation. This chain links TRBV2 with TRBJ2-7, with 8 bases identical to TRBD1. Trimming removed 6 bases from V and 4 bases from J; junction bases left unmatched: 8. This CDR3 has 14 amino acids. Germline values: CDR1 SNHLY, CDR2 FYNNEI. The CDR3 DNA sequence: TGTGCCAGCAGAGTCGGGACAGGAGAGTACGAGCAGTACTTC. This translates into CASRVGTGEYEQYF.

Comments on this clone: The junction shows a germline mismatch at one end, possibly a read error. The genes are TRBV7-7 and TRBJ2-5, with TRBD2 matching over 13 bases. The CDR3 contains 15 residues. Per the germline V gene, CDR1 is SSHAT and CDR2 is FNYEAQ (reference sequence). Written as DNA, the CDR3 is TGTGCTAGCAGCTTCGGACTAGCGGGAGTGGAGACCCAGTACTTC. Protein product: CASSFGLAGVETQYF.

This chain joins TRBV7-2 and TRBJ2-7; 9 bases map to TRBD2. Unmatched junction bases numbered 6, after V lost 5 bases and J lost 4 bases. This CDR3 has 14 residues. The germline CDR1 and CDR2 sequences are SGHTA and FQGNSA. CDR3 loop: CASSLMAGGYEQYF. Here the CDR3 DNA reads TGTGCCAGCAGCCTTATGGCGGGGGGGTACGAGCAGTACTTC.

The chain uses TRBV6-6 and TRBJ2-7; perhaps TRBD1 as D (6 bases). V lost 2 bases, J lost 4 bases, and 18 bases lay in between. The CDR3 runs to 16 residues. Germline V lookup: CDR1 MNHNY, CDR2 SVGAGI (reference sequence). CDR3 in amino acids: CASSYGLKGGGYEQYF. DNA for the CDR3: TGTGCCAGCAGTTACGGGCTCAAAGGGGGTGGGTACGAGCAGTACTTC.

Note on this clone: This specimen includes other DNA sequences encoding the same CDR3. CDR3 residues: CASSVATGNTEAFF. DNA for the CDR3: TGTGCCAGCAGCGTAGCTACGGGGAACACTGAAGCTTTCTTT. This chain joins TRBV9 and TRBJ1-1; D call uncertain. V shed 0 bases and J shed 1 base, with 7 bases lying between them. Germline CDR1 and CDR2: SGDLS and YYNGEE. The CDR3 runs 14 residues.

The chain carries TRBV5-6 and TRBJ1-5; D may be TRBD1 (6 bases). The CDR3 spans 15 residues. V lost 4 bases to trimming and J lost 5 bases, with 16 bases between them. The germline V gene encodes CDR1 SGHDT and CDR2 YYEEEE. The DNA of the CDR3 is TGTGCCAGCAGCAGGGGGGGTCTTGGGTATCAGCCCCAGCATTTT. Its protein is CASSRGGLGYQPQHF.

This chain joins TRBV10-1 and TRBJ2-1; a weak D match, TRBD2 (5 bases). Trimming removed 3 bases at V and 8 bases at J, with 11 bases between. The CDR3 totals 13 residues. Germline V lookup: CDR1 WNHNN, CDR2 SYGVQD (reference sequence). The CDR3 nucleotides read TGCGCCAGCAGTGATCTAGCTGACGATGAGCAGTTCTTC. It encodes CASSDLADDEQFF.

The chain combines TRBV6-1 with TRBJ1-5; D is unresolved. The germline V gene encodes CDR1 MNHNS and CDR2 SASEGT. V lost 1 base and J lost 3, with 10 bases in between. The CDR3 length is 15 residues. The CDR3 region has the DNA TGTGCCAGCAGTGAAGGCAGATCTGTCAATCAGCCCCAGCATTTT. This translates into CASSEGRSVNQPQHF.

This chain connects TRBV10-3 to TRBJ2-7; 7 nucleotides agree with TRBD1. Losses at the gene ends were 7 bases for V and 3 bases for J; bases not matched to a gene: 9. Germline CDR1 and CDR2: ENHRY and SYGVKD. CDR3 length equals 14 residues. In nucleotides, the CDR3 is TGTGCCATCACCGAGGGGACAGTCGACTACGAGCAGTACTTC. The encoded protein is CAITEGTVDYEQYF.

The rearrangement joins TRBV10-1 to TRBJ2-3, with TRBD2 matching over 8 bases. The V gene end was trimmed by 5 bases and the J gene end by 5 bases; junction bases not matched to a gene: 12. Germline V gene lookup returns CDR1 WNHNN and CDR2 SYGVQD (reference sequence). CDR3 length equals 16 residues. The CDR3 nucleotides are TGCGCCAGCAGTTTCAGCGGGAGCACTGGGGGAGATACGCAGTATTTT. Translation gives CASSFSGSTGGDTQYF.

The chain carries TRBV7-6 and TRBJ2-1, with 12 bases that match TRBD2. The V gene's germline CDR1 is SGHVS and CDR2 FNYEAQ. The CDR3 length is 18 residues. Unmatched junction bases numbered 5, after V lost 0 bases and J lost 2 bases. The CDR3 loop is CASSLAATSGSAYNEQFF. CDR3 in DNA: TGTGCCAGCAGCTTAGCTGCGACTAGCGGGAGCGCCTACAATGAGCAGTTCTTC. Variable domain in full (rest from reference TRBV7-6 and TRBJ2-1): GAGVSQSPRYKVTKRGQDVALRCDPISGHVSLYWYRQALGQGPEFLTYFNYEAQQDKSGLPNDRFSAERPEGSISTLTIQRTEQRDSAMYRCASSLAATSGSAYNEQFFGPGTRLTVL.

Here the CDR3 reads CASSITSAGASYEQYF. In DNA, the CDR3 is TGTGCCAGCAGTATAACTTCAGCGGGAGCCTCCTACGAGCAGTACTTC. The rearrangement links TRBV28 to TRBJ2-7, with TRBD2 matching 8 bases. Unmatched junction bases numbered 9, after V lost 5 bases and J lost 0 bases. The CDR3 has 16 amino acids. Germline CDR1 reads MDHEN; CDR2 reads SYDVKM.

This sequence joins TRBV11-2 and TRBJ1-1, with TRBD1 as a possible D gene (6 bases). Between the trimmed V and J ends, which lost 6 bases and 3 bases, there was a span of 14 bases. This CDR3 has 14 amino acids. From germline, CDR1 is SGHAT and CDR2 FQNNGV. As DNA, the CDR3 is TGTGCCAGCAGGACGGACAGTTTGTACACTGAAGCTTTCTTT. This sequence encodes CASRTDSLYTEAFF.

The CDR3 DNA is TGTGCCAGCAGCTTCCTCTGGGACAGGAGACCCTACGAGCAGTACTTC. Amino acids: CASSFLWDRRPYEQYF. The chain recombines TRBV7-2 with TRBJ2-7; TRBD1 matches 8 bases. The V gene end was trimmed by 3 bases and the J gene end by 2 bases; junction bases not matched to a gene: 9. Germline CDR1 SGHTA, CDR2 FQGNSA. CDR3 length: 16 amino acids.

V usage is TRBV5-6 and J usage is TRBJ2-7, with D possibly being TRBD1 (6 bases). Germline V CDR1 and CDR2: SGHDT, YYEEEE. Trimming cost V 2 bases and J 5 bases, with 14 bases left between them. This CDR3 is built from 14 residues. The CDR3 nucleotides are TGTGCCAGCAGCTTTGCAGGGGTTGCCGACGAGCAGTACTTC. It yields the protein CASSFAGVADEQYF. Full variable domain (missing parts from reference TRBV5-6 and TRBJ2-7): DAGVTQSPTHLIKTRGQQVTLRCSPKSGHDTVSWYQQALGQGPQFIFQYYEEEERQRGNFPDRFSGHQFPNYSSELNVNALLLGDSALYLCASSFAGVADEQYFGPGTRLTVT.

The genes are TRBV29-1 and TRBJ2-1; 9 bases agree with TRBD1. V was pared by 7 bases and J by 6 bases, with 10 bases of the junction left unmatched. Per the germline V gene, CDR1 is SQVTM and CDR2 is ANQGSEA. This CDR3 region has 14 residues. The CDR3 loop is CSASTGGPLNEQFF. For the CDR3, the DNA is TGCAGCGCGTCGACAGGGGGACCTCTCAATGAGCAGTTCTTC.

The chain has TRBV19 and TRBJ2-7; TRBD2 aligns across 16 bases. The V gene end was trimmed by 5 bases and the J gene end by 6 bases; junction bases not matched to a gene: 10. The CDR3 consists of 17 residues. CDR1 LNHDA and CDR2 SQIVND come from the germline V gene (reference sequence). The CDR3, as DNA: TGTGCCAGTAGTCTACATTCGGGACTAGCGGGAGGGGGCGAGCAGTACTTC. This gives the protein CASSLHSGLAGGGEQYF.

This clone was counted a single time. V is TRBV15 and J is TRBJ1-2, with 7 nucleotides matching TRBD1. V lost 6 bases and J lost 2; bases outside the gene matches: 3. The CDR3 length is 13 residues. Looked up from germline, CDR1 is LNHNV and CDR2 is YYDKDF (reference sequence). CDR3 DNA: TGTGCCACCAGTGGGGGACAGAACTATGGCTACACCTTC. Translation: CATSGGQNYGYTF.

The chain combines TRBV20-1 with TRBJ2-5, with 9 bases lining up with TRBD2. The CDR3 is 14 amino acids. V was pared by 3 bases and J by 1 base, with 3 bases of the junction left unmatched. Per germline, CDR1 DFQATT and CDR2 SNEGSKA (reference sequence). CDR3 sequence: CSASMREGQETQYF. DNA for the CDR3: TGCAGTGCTAGTATGCGGGAGGGCCAAGAGACCCAGTACTTC.

This clone was detected once. The chain combines TRBV5-1 with TRBJ2-2, with D tentatively TRBD2 (5 bases). The CDR3 is made up of 15 amino acids. Looked up from germline, CDR1 is SGHRS and CDR2 is YFSETQ. Trimming took off 0 bases at V and 4 bases at J, with 10 bases between the two ends. DNA for the CDR3: TGCGCCAGCAGCTTGGCCGAAGGGAGCACCGGGGAGCTGTTTTTT. Translated: CASSLAEGSTGELFF.

As regards this clone: This sample includes further DNA sequences coding for the same CDR3. This chain uses TRBV29-1 with TRBJ2-1, with D hard to call. The CDR3 loop spans 12 amino acids. Trimming stripped 3 bases from V and 4 bases from J, with 7 bases between. Per the germline V gene, CDR1 is SQVTM and CDR2 is ANQGSEA. This CDR3 is CSVDVAYNEQFF. For the CDR3, the DNA is TGCAGCGTTGATGTGGCTTACAATGAGCAGTTCTTC.

The chain combines TRBV2 with TRBJ1-6, with a possible D match to TRBD1 (6 bases). The V gene's germline CDR1 is SNHLY and CDR2 FYNNEI. V dropped 6 bases and J dropped 10 bases, with 16 bases sitting between them. The CDR3 runs 14 residues. The CDR3 region has the DNA TGTGCCAGCAGAGGGAACAGGGAAGTGTCACCCCTCCACTTT. Its protein product is CASRGNREVSPLHF. The variable domain in full, completed from reference TRBV2 and TRBJ1-6, reads EPEVTQTPSHQVTQMGQEVILRCVPISNHLYFYWYRQILGQKVEFLVSFYNNEISEKSEIFDDQFSVERPDGSNFTLKIRSTKLEDSAMYFCASRGNREVSPLHFGNGTRLTVT.